This entry lists 16 T cell receptor beta chains sequenced from one sample in a study of type 1 regulatory T cells. Regarding the study as a whole: Type 1 regulatory T cells had a more restricted TCR repertoire than non-type 1 regulatory T cells.

No antigen has been identified for these receptors. One entry per CDR3 protein, called by TCRdb with MiXCR from the reads. The sample contains under 75,000 distinct CDR3 sequences, less than 25% of which appear only once. Material for sequencing was cultured type 1 regulatory T (Tr1) cells, either the whole culture or a sorted fraction (not recorded which). The receptor set was obtained from a human donor in good health.

In its sample, this clonotype was seen once. Germline is not matched at one junction end, which may reflect a read error. This chain uses TRBV5-5 with TRBJ2-1; a weak D match, TRBD1 (5 bases). The length of the CDR3 is 16 residues. Per the germline V gene, CDR1 is SGHKS and CDR2 is YYEKEE (reference sequence). CDR3 nucleotides: TGCGCCAGCAGCTTGGGCAGGGTTAATATGGACAATGAGCAGTTCTTC. Its protein is CASSLGRVNMDNEQFF.

This clonotype occurred a few times. The V call is TRBV6-5, the J call TRBJ2-1; perhaps TRBD1 as D (5 bases). CDR1 MNHEY and CDR2 SVGAGI come from the germline V gene. The CDR3 extends over 12 amino acids. The ends were cut back, 6 bases at V and 4 bases at J, with 7 bases in the middle. The CDR3 DNA reads as TGTGCCAGCAGGGGGCTGTACAATGAGCAGTTCTTC. This gives the protein CASRGLYNEQFF.

This clonotype was counted between two and nine times. The junction does not match germline at one end; this may be a read error. This chain links TRBV9 with TRBJ2-1; D tentatively fits TRBD1 or TRBD2 (6 bases each). Germline V CDR1 and CDR2: SGDLS, YYNGEE. The CDR3 sequence is 16 residues long. CDR3 DNA sequence: TGTGCCAGTAGCGTCGCCGGGGGCGCGGGCGACAATGAGCAGTTCTTC. Its protein product is CASSVAGGAGDNEQFF.

In this sample, this clonotype turned up a few times. The rearrangement links TRBV10-3 to TRBJ2-2, with D unresolved. The CDR3 consists of 15 residues. Trimming removed 0 bases from V and 7 bases from J, with 12 bases in between. Germline V gene sequence: CDR1 ENHRY, CDR2 SYGVKD. The CDR3 bases are TGTGCCATCAGTGAGTCGACTCGGGCGGTCGGGGAGCTGTTTTTT. As protein: CAISESTRAVGELFF.

This clonotype has just a few counts. This rearrangement joins TRBV7-9 to TRBJ2-5; tentative D call: TRBD2 (6 bases). V lost 7 bases to trimming and J lost 2 bases, with 11 bases between them. CDR1 and CDR2 (germline): SEHNR, FQNEAQ (reference sequence). The CDR3 has 13 residues. CDR3 in amino acids: CASILGGQETQYF. The CDR3, as DNA: TGTGCCAGCATATTGGGAGGTCAAGAGACCCAGTACTTC. The full variable domain, with the rest looked up from reference TRBV7-9 and TRBJ2-5, is DTGVSQNPRHKITKRGQNVTFRCDPISEHNRLYWYRQTLGQGPEFLTYFQNEAQLEKSRLLSDRFSAERPKGSFSTLEIQRTEQGDSAMYLCASILGGQETQYFGPGTRLLVL.

The chain recombines TRBV11-3 with TRBJ2-1; perhaps TRBD2 as D (6 bases). V lost 3 bases and J 4 bases, leaving 13 bases between the germline ends. This CDR3 has 15 amino acids. Looked up from germline, CDR1 is SGHNT and CDR2 is YENEEA. DNA of the CDR3: TGTGCCAGCAGCTTCCCAGGACTATCGTACAATGAGCAGTTCTTC. Residues: CASSFPGLSYNEQFF.

The gene calls are TRBV18 and TRBJ1-1, with 7 positions matching TRBD1. Germline CDR1 KGHSH, CDR2 LQKENI. The CDR3 contains 12 residues. V lost 6 bases, J lost 9 bases, and 7 bases stayed unmatched. DNA of the CDR3: TGTGCCAGCTCTCTTGACAGGGAAAAAGCTTTCTTT. Translating it yields CASSLDREKAFF. The variable domain in full, completed from reference TRBV18 and TRBJ1-1, reads NAGVMQNPRHLVRRRGQEARLRCSPMKGHSHVYWYRQLPEEGLKFMVYLQKENIIDESGMPKERFSAEFPKEGPSILRIQQVVRGDSAAYFCASSLDREKAFFGQGTRLTVV.

This clonotype was seen a handful of times. J is TRBJ2-5 and V is TRBV10-3; 9 nucleotides match TRBD2. V lost 0 bases, J lost 1 base, and 3 bases stayed unmatched. Germline V gene sequence: CDR1 ENHRY, CDR2 SYGVKD. The CDR3 runs 16 residues. CDR3 residues: CAISESLAGIQETQYF. The CDR3 coding sequence is TGTGCCATCAGTGAGTCCCTAGCGGGAATCCAAGAGACCCAGTACTTC.

This clonotype was recorded many times. The genes are TRBV20-1 and TRBJ2-5; 8 bases are shared with TRBD2. CDR3 length: 15 residues. V shed 8 bases, J shed 5 bases, and the junction held 16 bases outside the gene matches. From germline, CDR1 is DFQATT and CDR2 SNEGSKA (reference sequence). The CDR3 bases are TGCAGTCCCTGGGCGGGAGCGGGGGCAGGGGAGACCCAGTACTTC. Translating gives CSPWAGAGAGETQYF.

As to this clonotype: This may come from a read error, since a much larger clone is one base off. The chain links TRBV7-2 to TRBJ2-1; 10 positions match TRBD2. The CDR3 has 15 residues. Trimming removed 5 bases from V and 2 bases from J; junction bases left unmatched: 3. In germline, CDR1 is SGHTA, CDR2 FQGNSA. CDR3 in amino acids: CASSPGTSAYNEQFF. As DNA, the CDR3 is TGTGCCAGCAGCCCCGGGACTAGCGCCTACAATGAGCAGTTCTTC.

This clonotype was seen only a few times. This rearrangement joins TRBV20-1 to TRBJ2-1; 7 nucleotides agree with TRBD2. Trimming took 1 base from V and 7 from J; bases not matched to a gene: 10. Germline V lookup: CDR1 DFQATT, CDR2 SNEGSKA (reference sequence). The CDR3 extends over 15 amino acids. The CDR3 region is CSARGGRAYMNEQFF. As DNA, the CDR3 is TGCAGTGCTAGAGGTGGGAGGGCCTATATGAATGAGCAGTTCTTC.

This clonotype was observed a few times. V is TRBV5-1 and J is TRBJ1-5, with D possibly TRBD1 on 5 matching bases. The V and J ends lost 0 bases and 0 bases respectively, with 10 bases between them. Germline V lookup: CDR1 SGHRS, CDR2 YFSETQ. CDR3 length equals 16 residues. The CDR3 nucleotides are TGCGCCAGCAGCTTGGGGGGACCGTCTAGCAATCAGCCCCAGCATTTT. Amino acids: CASSLGGPSSNQPQHF. The whole variable domain, remainder taken from reference TRBV5-1 and TRBJ1-5, is KAGVTQTPRYLIKTRGQQVTLSCSPISGHRSVSWYQQTPGQGLQFLFEYFSETQRNKGNFPGRFSGRQFSNSRSEMNVSTLELGDSALYLCASSLGGPSSNQPQHFGDGTRLSIL.

V gene TRBV30 combines with J gene TRBJ1-2; possibly TRBD1 for D (6 bases). V gave up 5 bases and J gave up 4 bases, with 14 bases separating them. Germline V gene lookup returns CDR1 GTSNPN and CDR2 SVGIG (reference sequence). This CDR3 is 13 amino acids long. The CDR3 nucleotides read TGTGCCTGGGCCCTGGGGGGCTCCTATGGCTACACCTTC. Its translation: CAWALGGSYGYTF.

This clonotype has only a few counts. V is TRBV29-1 and J is TRBJ1-2, with 8 bases identical to TRBD1. J was trimmed by 7 bases and V by 6 bases; bases with no gene match: 7. The CDR3 covers 12 residues. Per the germline V gene, CDR1 is SQVTM and CDR2 is ANQGSEA. Written as DNA, the CDR3 is TGCAGCGTCTACCAGGGGGCGAGTGGCTACACCTTC. Translating gives CSVYQGASGYTF.

This chain joins TRBV5-1 and TRBJ2-5; 7 bases are a match to TRBD1. The J segment lost 3 bases and the V segment lost 1 base, leaving 6 bases of the junction unmatched. This CDR3 has 15 residues. Germline CDR1 and CDR2: SGHRS and YFSETQ. The CDR3 region is CASSLLGQSKETQYF. CDR3 coding DNA: TGCGCCAGCAGCTTGTTGGGACAGTCAAAAGAGACCCAGTACTTC.

The table lists this clonotype with a few counts. This chain links TRBV7-2 with TRBJ1-5, with D possibly being TRBD1 (5 bases). V lost 5 bases and J 5 bases, leaving 10 bases between the germline ends. The CDR3 sequence is 13 residues long. Per the germline V gene, CDR1 is SGHTA and CDR2 is FQGNSA. CDR3 sequence: CASSTRGDQPQHF. The CDR3 region has the DNA TGTGCCAGCAGCACTAGAGGGGATCAGCCCCAGCATTTT. Full variable domain (rest looked up from reference TRBV7-2 and TRBJ1-5): GAGVSQSPSNKVTEKGKDVELRCDPISGHTALYWYRQSLGQGLEFLIYFQGNSAPDKSGLPSDRFSAERTGGSVSTLTIQRTQQEDSAVYLCASSTRGDQPQHFGDGTRLSIL.